One sample yielded the 10 T cell receptor beta chains listed below, sequenced in a study of OX40 agonist ivuxolimab in advanced cancers. Sequenced by immunoSEQ multiplex PCR; TCRdb stores in-frame clones only, minus some. The sample holds 20,000 to 30,000 clones, approximately 83% seen once. The material was CD4+ or CD8+ T cells sorted from blood, obtained in a trial of the OX40 agonist ivuxolimab. All receptors come from an adult with an advanced solid tumor such as melanoma, head and neck, liver or kidney cancer.

The chain recombines TRBV29-1 with TRBJ1-2; D not resolved. This CDR3 has 11 residues. Germline values: CDR1 SQVTM, CDR2 ANQGSEA. Deletions cut 4 bases from V and 5 bases from J, with 8 bases between. CDR3 in DNA: TGCAGCGTTGCTGGTGATTATGGCTACACCTTC. Amino acids: CSVAGDYGYTF.

The rearrangement joins TRBV6-9 to TRBJ2-5; D may match TRBD1 or TRBD2 (5 bases each). CDR3 length: 15 residues. The germline CDR1 and CDR2 sequences are MNHGY and SVAAGI. The V end lost 4 bases, the J end lost 4 bases, and 16 bases lay between the germline ends. Here the CDR3 reads CASSLRTVGVETQYF. The DNA for the CDR3 is TGTGCCAGCAGTTTGAGGACGGTGGGGGTAGAGACCCAGTACTTC.

The rearrangement joins TRBV29-1 to TRBJ1-2, with D possibly matching TRBD1 (5 bases). Germline V CDR1 and CDR2: SQVTM, ANQGSEA. The CDR3 contains 13 residues. Trimming left V 4 bases short and J 8 bases short, with 17 bases between. The CDR3 nucleotides read TGCAGCGTTGGGGGGAGAGGGTTGCTCGGCTACACCTTC. Translated, it gives CSVGGRGLLGYTF.

The chain combines TRBV11-2 with TRBJ1-2; no definite D call. The V end lost 1 base, the J end lost 6 bases, and 6 bases lay between the germline ends. The CDR3 length is 12 residues. The germline V gene encodes CDR1 SGHAT and CDR2 FQNNGV. CDR3 sequence reads: CASSLVPDGYTF. The CDR3 DNA reads as TGTGCCAGCAGCTTAGTGCCGGATGGCTACACCTTC.

The chain employs TRBV6-4 and TRBJ2-7, with 8 positions matching TRBD2. The CDR3 has 13 amino acids. With 0 bases clipped from V and 6 bases from J, the junction kept 1 base outside the gene matches. Per germline, CDR1 MRHNA and CDR2 SNTAGT. In DNA, the CDR3 is TGTGCCAGCAGTGACTCCGGGACTAGCGAGCAGTACTTC. Translating it yields CASSDSGTSEQYF.

The V and J genes are TRBV7-1 and TRBJ2-7; D may be TRBD1 or TRBD2 (5 bases each). TRBV7-1 qualifies as an ORF whose function is uncertain. V was cut by 4 bases and J by 6 bases, with 13 bases left in between. The CDR3 is 13 residues long. The CDR3 here is CASSLAQRGEQYF. The CDR3 DNA sequence: TGTGCCAGCAGCTTAGCGCAAAGGGGCGAGCAGTACTTC.

The V gene is TRBV2, the J gene TRBJ1-1; no clear D gene. The CDR3 is made up of 14 amino acids. V was shortened by 7 bases and J by 0 bases, with 12 bases between the two germline ends. Germline V lookup: CDR1 SNHLY, CDR2 FYNNEI. CDR3 DNA sequence: TGTGCCAGCACGGTGGCGGACGTGAACACTGAAGCTTTCTTT. Protein: CASTVADVNTEAFF.

In DNA, the CDR3 is TGTGCCAGCAGCGATCTTGTCGGGACAGGTTACACCGGGGAGCTGTTTTTT. Amino acids: CASSDLVGTGYTGELFF. The V gene is TRBV14, the J gene TRBJ2-2; TRBD1 matches 8 bases. V lost 5 bases and J lost 3; bases outside the gene matches: 11. This CDR3 has 17 residues. CDR1 and CDR2 from the germline V gene are SGHDN and FVKESK. Full variable domain (missing parts from reference TRBV14 and TRBJ2-2): EAGVTQFPSHSVIEKGQTVTLRCDPISGHDNLYWYRRVMGKEIKFLLHFVKESKQDESGMPNNRFLAERTGGTYSTLKVQPAELEDSGVYFCASSDLVGTGYTGELFFGEGSRLTVL.

The gene calls are TRBV29-1 and TRBJ2-7; 12 bases are a match to TRBD1. Germline V gene data show CDR1 as SQVTM and CDR2 as ANQGSEA. V lost 6 bases, J lost 6 bases, and 0 bases stayed unmatched. CDR3 length: 11 residues. The chain's CDR3 is CSVGQGAEQYF. The CDR3, as DNA: TGCAGCGTGGGACAGGGGGCCGAGCAGTACTTC.

The CDR3 here is CASSRDVAPGELFF. CDR3 in DNA: TGCGCCAGCAGCAGGGACGTGGCCCCCGGGGAGCTGTTTTTT. V gene TRBV10-1 combines with J gene TRBJ2-2; either TRBD1 or TRBD2 may fit D (5 bases each). Trimming pared 6 bases from V and 6 bases from J, leaving 14 bases between. Germline CDR1 is WNHNN and CDR2 is SYGVQD (reference sequence). The CDR3 sequence is 14 residues long.